Each of the 26 T cell receptor beta chains below was sequenced from the same sample in a study of blood T cell repertoires in COVID-19. TCRdb keeps only in-frame clones here, not all; method: immunoSEQ multiplex PCR. Of roughly 450,000 clones in the sample, around 90% were seen once. Sequencing was done on a sample of PBMCs or T cells enriched from blood (not recorded which). The source of these receptors is a man between 18 and 35 years old who had recovered from COVID-19.

The chain couples TRBV5-4 to TRBJ1-6; D unresolved. Germline loops: CDR1 SGHNT, CDR2 YYREEE (reference sequence). The CDR3 is 15 amino acids. The V end was cut by 0 bases, the J end by 7 bases, with 11 bases between. The CDR3: CASSLAAGMNSPLHF. The CDR3 bases are TGTGCCAGCAGCTTGGCCGCGGGAATGAATTCACCCCTCCACTTT. Full variable domain (remainder filled in from reference TRBV5-4 and TRBJ1-6): ETGVTQSPTHLIKTRGQQVTLRCSSQSGHNTVSWYQQALGQGPQFIFQYYREEENGRGNFPPRFSGLQFPNYSSELNVNALELDDSALYLCASSLAAGMNSPLHFGNGTRLTVT.

The gene calls are TRBV11-2 and TRBJ2-1; TRBD2 matches 12 bases. Germline V gene data show CDR1 as SGHAT and CDR2 as FQNNGV. The CDR3 sequence is 13 residues long. V gave up 5 bases and J gave up 14 bases; unmatched junction bases: 7. The DNA of the CDR3 is TGTGCCAGCAGCCCCGGACTAGCGGGAATTGAGTTCTTC. It encodes CASSPGLAGIEFF.

Here the CDR3 reads CASSQRQGTEAFF. The CDR3 bases are TGTGCCAGCAGCCAAAGACAGGGGACTGAAGCTTTCTTT. The genes are TRBV3-1 (or the pseudogene TRBV3-2) and TRBJ1-1, with TRBD1 matching over 8 bases. The germline gives CDR1 LGHDT, CDR2 YNNKEL (reference sequence). The CDR3 runs to 13 residues. After removal of 2 bases from V and 5 bases from J, the junction contained 1 base not matched to a gene.

The chain combines TRBV2 with TRBJ1-5; D gene uncertain. The CDR3 loop spans 14 amino acids. Germline CDR1 reads SNHLY; CDR2 reads FYNNEI. Trimming took 6 bases from V and 0 from J, leaving 9 bases between them. CDR3 amino acids: CASRPGDSNQPQHF. The CDR3, as DNA: TGTGCCAGCAGGCCCGGGGATAGCAATCAGCCCCAGCATTTT.

The chain uses TRBV9 and TRBJ2-3; D is uncertain. Germline V gives CDR1 SGDLS, CDR2 YYNGEE. V was trimmed by 0 bases and J by 1 base, leaving 15 bases between them. The CDR3 is 17 residues long. CDR3 amino acids: CASSVVGTRIRTDTQYF. As DNA, the CDR3 is TGTGCCAGCAGCGTAGTGGGCACCCGGATTCGCACAGATACGCAGTATTTT.

The chain uses TRBV29-1 and TRBJ1-1, with 7 bases aligning to TRBD1. Looked up from germline, CDR1 is SQVTM and CDR2 is ANQGSEA. Trimming at V came to 6 bases and at J to 3 bases, leaving 4 bases not matched to a gene. This CDR3 is built from 12 residues. The CDR3 protein is CSVSRGDTEAFF. The CDR3 coding sequence is TGCAGCGTCAGCAGGGGGGACACTGAAGCTTTCTTT.

The rearrangement uses TRBV3-1 (or the pseudogene TRBV3-2) and TRBJ1-2; no firm D call. The CDR3 length is 14 residues. V was pared by 2 bases and J by 4 bases, with 11 bases between. Germline-derived CDR1 and CDR2 are LGHDT and YNNKEL (reference sequence). CDR3 region: CASSQSGIGYGYTF. Here the CDR3 DNA reads TGTGCCAGCAGCCAATCGGGTATCGGCTATGGCTACACCTTC.

The chain uses TRBV15 and TRBJ1-6, with D possibly being TRBD1 (5 bases). V lost 0 bases to trimming and J lost 9 bases, with 12 bases between them. The CDR3 loop spans 15 amino acids. Germline CDR1 is LNHNV and CDR2 is YYDKDF (reference sequence). CDR3 sequence (DNA): TGTGCCACCAGCAGAGATCTAGGGGAAAGTTCACCCCTCCACTTT. This translates into CATSRDLGESSPLHF. The full variable domain, completed using reference TRBV15 and TRBJ1-6, is DAMVIQNPRYQVTQFGKPVTLSCSQTLNHNVMYWYQQKSSQAPKLLFHYYDKDFNNEADTPDNFQSRRPNTSFCFLDIRSPGLGDTAMYLCATSRDLGESSPLHFGNGTRLTVT.

This chain joins TRBV29-1 and TRBJ2-7; D possibly corresponds to TRBD1 (6 bases). Germline CDR1 and CDR2: SQVTM and ANQGSEA. V lost 3 bases to trimming and J lost 2 bases, with 8 bases between them. The CDR3 has 12 amino acids. In nucleotides, the CDR3 is TGCAGCGTTGAGACAGGAACCTACGAGCAGTACTTC. Its translation: CSVETGTYEQYF.

The V call is TRBV6-6, the J call TRBJ1-2; 12 bases map to TRBD1. CDR1 MNHNY and CDR2 SVGAGI come from the germline V gene (reference sequence). Losses at the gene ends were 6 bases for V and 4 bases for J; bases not matched to a gene: 9. The length of the CDR3 is 16 residues. The CDR3 region is CASRDTGTGGIYGYTF. As DNA, the CDR3 is TGTGCCAGCAGAGATACCGGGACAGGGGGCATCTATGGCTACACCTTC.

The genes are TRBV11-2 and TRBJ2-7; D call uncertain. From germline, CDR1 is SGHAT and CDR2 FQNNGV. The CDR3 totals 15 residues. V was shortened by 5 bases and J by 3 bases, with 17 bases between the two germline ends. The CDR3 loop reads CASSLEAANGYEQYF. CDR3 DNA sequence: TGTGCCAGCAGCCTTGAGGCGGCCAACGGCTACGAGCAGTACTTC.

The V gene is TRBV14, the J gene TRBJ2-3, with 8 bases aligning to TRBD2. The CDR3 contains 15 residues. V lost 0 bases and J lost 5; bases outside the gene matches: 4. CDR1 and CDR2 from the germline V gene are SGHDN and FVKESK. This CDR3 is CASSQEGLVIDTQYF. The CDR3 DNA sequence: TGTGCCAGCAGCCAAGAGGGACTAGTCATAGATACGCAGTATTTT. Filled out from reference TRBV14 and TRBJ2-3, the complete variable domain reads EAGVTQFPSHSVIEKGQTVTLRCDPISGHDNLYWYRRVMGKEIKFLLHFVKESKQDESGMPNNRFLAERTGGTYSTLKVQPAELEDSGVYFCASSQEGLVIDTQYFGPGTRLTVL.

The gene calls are TRBV3-1 (or the pseudogene TRBV3-2) and TRBJ2-1; D gene ambiguous. V was pared by 5 bases and J by 0 bases, with 20 bases between. Germline V gene data show CDR1 as LGHDT and CDR2 as YNNKEL (reference sequence). This CDR3 spans 18 amino acids. The CDR3 sequence is CASSDGPRRLSSYNEQFF. CDR3 nucleotides: TGTGCCAGCAGCGACGGTCCGAGGCGGCTGAGCTCCTACAATGAGCAGTTCTTC.

The CDR3 is CASSQDPQGGYTF. The CDR3 region has the DNA TGTGCCAGCAGTCAGGACCCTCAGGGTGGCTACACCTTC. The V and J genes are TRBV2 and TRBJ1-2, with D tentatively TRBD1 (5 bases). CDR1 SNHLY and CDR2 FYNNEI come from the germline V gene. The V end was cut by 5 bases, the J end by 7 bases, with 14 bases between. CDR3 size: 13 residues.

The CDR3 DNA sequence: TGTGCCAGTAGTATAGTGATGGTCGGGGGGCGAGAGATTGGAGCTTTCTTT. It codes for CASSIVMVGGREIGAFF. The chain has TRBV19 and TRBJ1-1; a weak D match, TRBD1 (6 bases). The CDR3 consists of 17 residues. CDR1 is LNHDA, CDR2 SQIVND, per germline (reference sequence). V lost 1 base and J lost 10, with 25 bases in between.

This chain connects TRBV5-6 to TRBJ2-3; D perhaps matches TRBD1 (5 bases). Germline-derived CDR1 and CDR2 are SGHDT and YYEEEE. With 5 bases removed from V and 5 bases from J, the gap between germline ends came to 18 bases. This CDR3 comprises 15 residues. The CDR3 spells CASRQRRDGLDTQYF. In DNA form, the CDR3 reads TGTGCCAGCAGACAACGCAGGGATGGATTAGATACGCAGTATTTT.

The V call is TRBV2, the J call TRBJ1-4; 8 bases match TRBD1. The trim removed 6 bases at V and 8 bases at J, leaving 8 bases unmatched. This CDR3 region has 14 residues. Germline CDR1 SNHLY, CDR2 FYNNEI. The CDR3 DNA follows: TGTGCCAGCAGGGAGACAGGGGCCCTGGAAAAACTGTTTTTT. Amino acids: CASRETGALEKLFF.

The rearrangement uses TRBV28 and TRBJ1-2; the D is unclear. Germline CDR1 MDHEN, CDR2 SYDVKM. This CDR3 spans 15 amino acids. V was trimmed by 5 bases and J by 4 bases, leaving 17 bases between them. In nucleotides, the CDR3 is TGTGCCAGCAGTGCACAACAGAGATCCCCCTATGGCTACACCTTC. Amino acid sequence: CASSAQQRSPYGYTF.

CDR3 bases: TGTGCCAGTAGTCCAGGACAGGGCAATAATGAAAAACTGTTTTTT. Protein: CASSPGQGNNEKLFF. The rearrangement links TRBV19 to TRBJ1-4; TRBD1 agrees at 8 bases. Looked up from germline, CDR1 is LNHDA and CDR2 is SQIVND (reference sequence). V shed 5 bases and J 4 bases; nucleotides not matched to a gene: 6. The CDR3 sequence is 15 residues long.

The CDR3 coding sequence is TGTGCCAGCTCCCATGGACAGTCTGGAAACACCATATATTTT. Translated, it gives CASSHGQSGNTIYF. V and J are TRBV6-5 and TRBJ1-3, with D possibly matching TRBD1 (6 bases). V lost 8 bases, J lost 1 base, and 12 bases lay in between. The germline gives CDR1 MNHEY, CDR2 SVGAGI. The CDR3 runs 14 residues.

This chain joins TRBV5-1 and TRBJ2-1, with a tentative D call TRBD2 (6 bases). The CDR3 spans 15 residues. Germline CDR1 reads SGHRS; CDR2 reads YFSETQ. V was shortened by 1 base and J by 7 bases, with 15 bases between the two germline ends. CDR3: CASSLTGRGGNEQFF. In DNA form, the CDR3 reads TGCGCCAGCAGCTTGACGGGGCGTGGGGGGAATGAGCAGTTCTTC.

This sequence joins TRBV5-1 and TRBJ2-7; 8 nucleotides align to TRBD2. After removal of 0 bases from V and 2 bases from J, the junction contained 4 bases not matched to a gene. Germline assignment: CDR1 SGHRS and CDR2 YFSETQ. This CDR3 region has 15 residues. For the CDR3, the DNA is TGCGCCAGCAGCTTGGCCTTTAGCGGGACCTACGAGCAGTACTTC. It specifies CASSLAFSGTYEQYF.

Comment on this clone: This specimen includes other DNA sequences encoding the same CDR3. The J gene is TRBJ1-4, the V gene TRBV18; the match to TRBD1 covers 7 bases. The junction had 3 bases not matched to a gene; V was cut back by 3 bases and J by 8 bases. This CDR3 has 13 residues. Germline assignment: CDR1 KGHSH and CDR2 LQKENI. DNA for the CDR3: TGTGCCAGCTCACCGGGACAGCTGGAAAAACTGTTTTTT. Translation gives CASSPGQLEKLFF.

The chain uses TRBV3-1 (or the pseudogene TRBV3-2) and TRBJ2-1; 9 bases line up with TRBD2. This CDR3 comprises 17 residues. Germline loops: CDR1 LGHDT, CDR2 YNNKEL (reference sequence). V trimming: 2 bases; J trimming: 7 bases; junction bases outside the gene matches: 12. The CDR3 spells CASSQSNLLAGQNEQFF. CDR3 DNA sequence: TGTGCCAGCAGCCAATCGAACCTTCTAGCGGGACAGAATGAGCAGTTCTTC.

The V gene is TRBV3-1 (or the pseudogene TRBV3-2), the J gene TRBJ2-7, with 10 positions matching TRBD2. The ends lost 1 base at V and 6 bases at J; junction bases unmatched: 15. Germline V gene data show CDR1 as LGHDT and CDR2 as YNNKEL (reference sequence). The CDR3 consists of 18 residues. Here the CDR3 DNA reads TGTGCCAGCAGCCAAGTTGGCCGGGGGACTAGCGTTCTCGGCGAGCAGTACTTC. It yields the protein CASSQVGRGTSVLGEQYF.

The V and J genes are TRBV5-1 and TRBJ1-1, with 8 bases lining up with TRBD1. The V gene's germline CDR1 is SGHRS and CDR2 YFSETQ. CDR3 length: 16 amino acids. With 5 bases clipped from V and 1 base from J, the junction kept 10 bases outside the gene matches. The CDR3 sequence: CASSSLPGTGNTEAFF. CDR3 nucleotides: TGCGCCAGCAGTTCCTTACCGGGGACAGGGAACACTGAAGCTTTCTTT.